This is a list of T cell receptor beta chains from one sample in a study of T cell responses to AZD1222 COVID-19 vaccine. This table comes from immunoSEQ multiplex PCR, and its TCRdb copy is limited to in-frame clones, with some not included. The table lists around 84,000 clones, almost 90% of them singletons. The sample here was peripheral blood, taken on day 0 of MenACWY control vaccination. The receptors here all came from an adult in good health. CDR3s include the opening cysteine and the closing phenylalanine or tryptophan. The order of the fields is V gene, J gene, clone size, D gene, CDR3 protein, CDR3 DNA. A D gene is named only where the DNA matches it firmly. Only some rows state a clone size, as once, few, many or a class for expanded clones.

TRBV5-1	TRBJ1-1	once	NA	CASSVPGNSEAFF	TGCGCCAGCAGCGTTCCGGGGAACTCTGAAGCTTTCTTT
TRBV6-5	TRBJ2-4	NA	TRBD1	CASGGQGQNIQYF	TGTGCCAGCGGGGGACAGGGTCAGAACATTCAGTACTTC
TRBV7-3	TRBJ1-1	NA	NA	CASGEGRTEAFF	TGTGCCAGCGGCGAAGGGCGGACTGAAGCTTTCTTT
TRBV6-6	TRBJ1-1	NA	NA	CASSYMGRESTEAFF	TGTGCCAGCAGTTACATGGGACGGGAAAGCACTGAAGCTTTCTTT
TRBV5-1	TRBJ1-6	NA	NA	CASSSRTDVTNSPLHF	TGCGCCAGCAGCTCCAGGACCGACGTAACTAATTCACCCCTCCACTTT
TRBV19	TRBJ1-2	NA	NA	CASTSPGVNYGYTF	TGTGCCAGTACCTCACCCGGGGTTAACTATGGCTACACCTTC
TRBV4-2	TRBJ1-6	few	NA	CASSQGPSPLHF	TGTGCCAGCAGCCAAGGGCCCTCACCCCTCCACTTT
TRBV9	TRBJ2-3	NA	NA	CASSVVSQGVTDTQYF	TGTGCCAGCAGCGTAGTTTCGCAGGGAGTCACAGATACGCAGTATTTT
TRBV12-3/TRBV12-4	TRBJ2-3	NA	NA	CASRLLHTDTQYF	TGTGCCAGCAGACTCCTACACACAGATACGCAGTATTTT
TRBV3-1/TRBV3-2	TRBJ1-2	NA	NA	CASSQSRTSYGYTF	TGTGCCAGCAGCCAGTCAAGGACCTCCTATGGCTACACCTTC
TRBV12-5	TRBJ2-1	NA	NA	CASGQYNEQFF	TGTGCTAGTGGTCAATACAATGAGCAGTTCTTC
TRBV25-1	TRBJ2-3	NA	NA	CASRGQTDTQYF	TGTGCCAGCAGGGGGCAGACAGATACGCAGTATTTT
TRBV24-1	TRBJ2-3	NA	NA	CATSDPTEGTDTQYF	TGTGCCACCAGTGACCCGACAGAGGGGACAGATACGCAGTATTTT
TRBV6-1	TRBJ1-1	NA	TRBD1	CASSEALRTGGLTFF	TGTGCCAGCAGTGAAGCCTTGAGGACAGGGGGTTTAACTTTCTTT
TRBV7-8	TRBJ1-1	NA	NA	CASSLGSGGQVMNTEAFF	TGTGCCAGCAGCTTAGGATCCGGGGGCCAAGTAATGAACACTGAAGCTTTCTTT
TRBV19	TRBJ1-3	NA	TRBD1	CASSIPGQGTTGNTIYF	TGTGCCAGTAGTATCCCGGGACAGGGAACGACTGGAAACACCATATATTTT
TRBV6-1	TRBJ1-2	NA	NA	CASSETPRGGNYGYTF	TGTGCCAGCAGTGAAACTCCCAGGGGTGGTAACTATGGCTACACCTTC
TRBV5-1	TRBJ1-6	NA	NA	CASSLLEGGSPLHF	TGCGCCAGCAGCTTACTCGAGGGGGGATCACCCCTCCACTTT
TRBV6-5	TRBJ1-5	NA	NA	CASETSGSNQPQHF	TGTGCCAGCGAAACGAGTGGTAGCAATCAGCCCCAGCATTTT
TRBV12-3/TRBV12-4	TRBJ2-1	NA	NA	CASSLTRSEQFF	TGTGCCAGCAGCCTTACTAGATCTGAGCAGTTCTTC
TRBV6-5	TRBJ2-7	NA	NA	CASSYRGSYPSYEQYF	TGTGCCAGCAGTTACAGGGGGAGCTACCCCTCCTACGAGCAGTACTTC
TRBV5-6	TRBJ1-6	NA	NA	CASSGTRAENSPLHF	TGTGCCAGCAGCGGCACACGGGCAGAGAATTCACCCCTCCACTTT
TRBV6-1	TRBJ1-5	few	NA	CASSETAIYSNQPQHF	TGTGCCAGCAGTGAAACGGCGATTTATAGCAATCAGCCCCAGCATTTT
TRBV7-3	TRBJ2-3	NA	NA	CASSFFAGSDTQYF	TGTGCCAGCAGCTTTTTTGCGGGGTCGGATACGCAGTATTTT
TRBV9	TRBJ2-1	NA	TRBD2	CASSPDGLAGGGEQFF	TGTGCCAGCAGCCCCGATGGACTAGCGGGGGGGGGTGAGCAGTTCTTC
TRBV20-1	TRBJ2-3	NA	NA	CSASDREVTDTQYF	TGCAGTGCTAGTGACAGGGAGGTGACAGATACGCAGTATTTT